The rows below give T cell receptor beta chains drawn from one sample of a study of T-cell memory formation after mild COVID-19. TCRdb called the 5' RACE reads again in MiXCR, with one record for every CDR3 protein. The sample records some 130,000 distinct CDR3 sequences, approximately 15% being singletons. The sequenced sample consisted of PBMCs or a T cell subset sorted from them (not recorded which). The receptors come from an adult woman who had mild COVID-19 (a few samples of this study predate the infection). Cell type and time point are not known. Each CDR3 is given with its conserved first and last residue. A D gene is named only where the DNA matches it firmly. Not all rows give a size; the values are once, few, many and, for expanded clones, a class.

D gene: .
clone size: .
V gene: TRBV10-3
J gene: TRBJ1-2
CDR3 protein: CAISGDHANYGYTF
CDR3 DNA: TGTGCCATCAGTGGGGACCACGCGAACTATGGCTACACCTTC

D gene: .
clone size: many
V gene: TRBV24-1
J gene: TRBJ2-3
CDR3 protein: CATSEPPTDTQYF
CDR3 DNA: TGTGCCACCAGTGAACCGCCTACAGATACGCAGTATTTT

D gene: .
clone size: .
V gene: TRBV7-2
J gene: TRBJ2-1
CDR3 protein: CASSLGPGLYNEQFF
CDR3 DNA: TGTGCCAGCAGCTTAGGGCCGGGACTTTACAATGAGCAGTTCTTC

D gene: .
clone size: .
V gene: TRBV12-3/TRBV12-4
J gene: TRBJ1-3
CDR3 protein: CASSLVGSGNTIYF
CDR3 DNA: TGTGCCAGCAGTTTGGTCGGGTCTGGAAACACCATATATTTT

D gene: .
clone size: few
V gene: TRBV12-3/TRBV12-4
J gene: TRBJ1-2
CDR3 protein: CATIRGPCGYTF
CDR3 DNA: TGTGCCACTATTCGGGGCCCCTGTGGCTACACCTTC

D gene: .
clone size: .
V gene: TRBV12-3/TRBV12-4
J gene: TRBJ2-1
CDR3 protein: CASSSWTFNEQFF
CDR3 DNA: TGTGCCAGCAGTTCTTGGACTTTTAATGAGCAGTTCTTC

D gene: .
clone size: .
V gene: TRBV7-2
J gene: TRBJ1-2
CDR3 protein: CASSLAHYGYTF
CDR3 DNA: TGTGCCAGCAGCTTAGCACACTATGGCTACACCTTC

D gene: TRBD2
clone size: .
V gene: TRBV7-9
J gene: TRBJ2-5
CDR3 protein: CASSSVGLGQETQYF
CDR3 DNA: TGTGCCAGCAGCTCCGTGGGACTAGGGCAAGAGACCCAGTACTTC

D gene: .
clone size: few
V gene: TRBV25-1
J gene: TRBJ2-2
CDR3 protein: CASSESAGREGAGELFF
CDR3 DNA: TGTGCCAGCAGTGAATCAGCAGGGAGAGAAGGGGCCGGGGAGCTGTTTTTT

D gene: TRBD1
clone size: .
V gene: TRBV15
J gene: TRBJ2-1
CDR3 protein: CATSSRDRGYNEQFF
CDR3 DNA: TGTGCCACCAGCAGCCGGGACAGGGGTTACAATGAGCAGTTCTTC

D gene: .
clone size: .
V gene: TRBV7-9
J gene: TRBJ1-1
CDR3 protein: CASSPGRTEDTEAFF
CDR3 DNA: TGTGCCAGCAGCCCAGGTCGGACAGAGGACACTGAAGCTTTCTTT

D gene: .
clone size: .
V gene: TRBV5-1
J gene: TRBJ1-1
CDR3 protein: CASSLGGPGAFF
CDR3 DNA: TGCGCCAGCAGCTTGGGGGGTCCCGGAGCTTTCTTT

D gene: TRBD1
clone size: .
V gene: TRBV13
J gene: TRBJ2-1
CDR3 protein: CASRLTGANEQFF
CDR3 DNA: TGTGCCAGCAGATTGACAGGGGCGAATGAGCAGTTCTTC

D gene: .
clone size: few
V gene: TRBV15
J gene: TRBJ2-2
CDR3 protein: CATSRDNSPTGELFF
CDR3 DNA: TGTGCCACCAGCAGAGATAACAGTCCTACCGGGGAGCTGTTTTTT

D gene: .
clone size: many
V gene: TRBV7-9
J gene: TRBJ2-7
CDR3 protein: CASSFASEQYF
CDR3 DNA: TGTGCCAGCAGCTTCGCTAGCGAGCAGTACTTC

D gene: TRBD2
clone size: few
V gene: TRBV20-1
J gene: TRBJ2-2
CDR3 protein: CSATGLAHTGELFF
CDR3 DNA: TGCAGTGCTACCGGACTAGCCCACACCGGGGAGCTGTTTTTT

D gene: .
clone size: .
V gene: TRBV4-2
J gene: TRBJ1-1
CDR3 protein: CASSQPFEANTEAFF
CDR3 DNA: TGTGCCAGCAGCCAACCCTTCGAGGCGAACACTGAAGCTTTCTTT

D gene: .
clone size: .
V gene: TRBV11-1
J gene: TRBJ2-5
CDR3 protein: CASSLSWNRVQETQYF
CDR3 DNA: TGTGCCAGCAGCTTAAGTTGGAACAGGGTCCAAGAGACCCAGTACTTC

D gene: .
clone size: .
V gene: TRBV18
J gene: TRBJ2-7
CDR3 protein: CASSQRQDYEQYF
CDR3 DNA: TGTGCCAGCTCACAACGGCAGGACTACGAGCAGTACTTC

D gene: TRBD1
clone size: .
V gene: TRBV6-6
J gene: TRBJ2-7
CDR3 protein: CASSPLQGPDYEQYF
CDR3 DNA: TGTGCCAGCAGCCCCCTACAGGGGCCGGACTACGAGCAGTACTTC

D gene: .
clone size: .
V gene: TRBV6-2/TRBV6-3
J gene: TRBJ1-5
CDR3 protein: CASKDSANQPQHF
CDR3 DNA: TGTGCCAGCAAAGACAGCGCCAATCAGCCCCAGCATTTT

D gene: TRBD1
clone size: .
V gene: TRBV12-3/TRBV12-4
J gene: TRBJ2-7
CDR3 protein: CASSLSHGTDTYEQYF
CDR3 DNA: TGTGCCAGCAGTTTATCCCACGGGACAGATACCTACGAGCAGTACTTC

D gene: .
clone size: .
V gene: TRBV12-3/TRBV12-4
J gene: TRBJ1-3
CDR3 protein: CASRGPLGNTIYF
CDR3 DNA: TGTGCCAGCAGAGGACCTCTAGGAAACACCATATATTTT

D gene: .
clone size: .
V gene: TRBV2
J gene: TRBJ2-7
CDR3 protein: CASSAEHYEQYF
CDR3 DNA: TGTGCCAGCAGTGCAGAGCATTACGAGCAGTACTTC

D gene: .
clone size: .
V gene: TRBV20-1
J gene: TRBJ2-2
CDR3 protein: CSASRGTGELFF
CDR3 DNA: TGCAGTGCTAGTAGAGGCACCGGGGAGCTGTTTTTT

D gene: TRBD1
clone size: few
V gene: TRBV5-1
J gene: TRBJ2-7
CDR3 protein: CASSNGQAGNEQYF
CDR3 DNA: TGCGCCAGCAGCAACGGACAGGCCGGGAACGAGCAGTACTTC

D gene: .
clone size: .
V gene: TRBV11-2
J gene: TRBJ1-1
CDR3 protein: CASSQLFPEAFF
CDR3 DNA: TGTGCCAGCAGCCAACTCTTCCCTGAAGCTTTCTTT

D gene: TRBD2
clone size: few
V gene: TRBV24-1
J gene: TRBJ2-1
CDR3 protein: CATSDSSTSGTYNEQFF
CDR3 DNA: TGTGCCACCAGTGATTCATCGACTAGCGGCACCTACAATGAGCAGTTCTTC

D gene: TRBD1
clone size: few
V gene: TRBV11-2
J gene: TRBJ1-4
CDR3 protein: CASRSLPGQGDEKLFF
CDR3 DNA: TGTGCCAGCAGATCACTCCCGGGACAGGGGGATGAAAAACTGTTTTTT

D gene: TRBD1
clone size: .
V gene: TRBV20-1
J gene: TRBJ1-6
CDR3 protein: CSGRGRLYSPLHF
CDR3 DNA: TGCAGTGGAAGGGGGCGCTTGTATTCACCCCTCCACTTT

D gene: .
clone size: few
V gene: TRBV4-1
J gene: TRBJ2-3
CDR3 protein: CASSQDGGSGDTQYF
CDR3 DNA: TGCGCCAGCAGCCAAGACGGGGGCTCGGGAGATACGCAGTATTTT

D gene: TRBD1
clone size: few
V gene: TRBV15
J gene: TRBJ2-3
CDR3 protein: CATSRKGQGVDTQYF
CDR3 DNA: TGTGCCACCAGCAGGAAGGGACAGGGGGTTGACACGCAGTATTTT

D gene: .
clone size: .
V gene: TRBV5-1
J gene: TRBJ2-1
CDR3 protein: CASSVWDTTARSYNEQFF
CDR3 DNA: TGCGCCAGCAGCGTATGGGACACGACGGCCCGCTCCTACAATGAGCAGTTCTTC

D gene: .
clone size: few
V gene: TRBV5-1
J gene: TRBJ1-1
CDR3 protein: CASSWSGGQTEAFF
CDR3 DNA: TGCGCCAGCAGTTGGTCCGGGGGGCAAACTGAAGCTTTCTTT

D gene: .
clone size: .
V gene: TRBV6-5
J gene: TRBJ2-7
CDR3 protein: CASSYSVLGQPYEQYF
CDR3 DNA: TGTGCCAGCAGCTACTCGGTGCTGGGGCAGCCCTACGAGCAGTACTTC

D gene: TRBD1
clone size: few
V gene: TRBV5-1
J gene: TRBJ2-1
CDR3 protein: CASSLGQALQFF
CDR3 DNA: TGCGCCAGCAGCTTAGGACAGGCACTACAGTTCTTC

D gene: .
clone size: few
V gene: TRBV28
J gene: TRBJ2-3
CDR3 protein: CASRGNTDTQYF
CDR3 DNA: TGTGCCAGCAGAGGAAACACAGATACGCAGTATTTT